The T cell receptor beta chain described here comes from a study of blood T cell repertoires in COVID-19. Only in-frame clones appear in the TCRdb table, and some are missing; sequencing was by immunoSEQ multiplex PCR. The sample shows fewer than 350,000 clones, around 85% of them seen only once. Trimming removed 1 base at V and 1 base at J, with 10 bases between. Germline V gene sequence: CDR1 LNHDA, CDR2 SQIVND (reference sequence). The CDR3 has 15 residues. Sequenced input: PBMCs or T cells enriched from blood (not recorded which). This receptor was obtained from a woman aged 25 to 39 who had been exposed to COVID-19. This chain joins TRBV19 and TRBJ1-1; D is possibly TRBD1 (5 bases). The CDR3 DNA reads as TGTGCCAGTAGTATAGGTCCAGGGCGGAACACTGAAGCTTTCTTT. It yields the protein CASSIGPGRNTEAFF.